This is a list of T cell receptor beta chains from one sample in a study of early T cells in non-severe SARS-CoV-2 infection. TCRdb redid the calling of the 5' RACE reads with MiXCR, one entry per CDR3 protein. The sample lists 57,000 or so distinct CDR3 sequences, 12% occurring once. The specimen comprised whole blood, sampled at baseline. All receptors come from an adult who was a healthcare worker with PCR-confirmed SARS-CoV-2 infection or an uninfected control (not recorded which). The donor label of this sample is uncertain. Each CDR3 is given with its conserved first and last residue. D genes are given only for firm matches. For some rows the clone size is stated as once, few or many, or as a class when expanded; others skip it.

clone size: many
D gene: -
J gene: TRBJ1-5
V gene: TRBV6-4
CDR3 protein: CASSEEGNQPQHF
CDR3 DNA: TGTGCCAGCAGTGAAGAGGGCAATCAGCCCCAGCATTTT

clone size: -
D gene: -
J gene: TRBJ2-5
V gene: TRBV7-6
CDR3 protein: CASSLVLQLKFPLSTVRRYF
CDR3 DNA: TGTGCCAGCAGCTTAGTCTTGCAGCTTAAATTCCCCCTCAGCACCGTGCGGAGGTACTTC

clone size: many
D gene: -
J gene: TRBJ1-4
V gene: TRBV11-2
CDR3 protein: CASSLGSGTTNEKLFF
CDR3 DNA: TGTGCCAGCAGCTTAGGCTCAGGGACAACTAATGAAAAACTGTTTTTT

clone size: -
D gene: -
J gene: TRBJ1-5
V gene: TRBV6-1
CDR3 protein: CASSEADFWRNQPQHF
CDR3 DNA: TGTGCCAGCAGTGAAGCTGATTTTTGGCGCAATCAGCCCCAGCATTTT

clone size: many
D gene: -
J gene: TRBJ1-1
V gene: TRBV9
CDR3 protein: CASSVGEQGTEAFF
CDR3 DNA: TGTGCCAGCAGCGTAGGGGAACAGGGAACTGAAGCTTTCTTT

clone size: few
D gene: -
J gene: TRBJ1-1
V gene: TRBV10-3
CDR3 protein: CAISGQPNTEAFF
CDR3 DNA: TGTGCCATAAGCGGACAGCCGAACACTGAAGCTTTCTTT

clone size: -
D gene: TRBD1
J gene: TRBJ1-1
V gene: TRBV18
CDR3 protein: CASSPDRGRMNTEAFF
CDR3 DNA: TGTGCCAGCTCACCAGACAGGGGGCGAATGAACACTGAAGCTTTCTTT

clone size: -
D gene: TRBD2
J gene: TRBJ2-3
V gene: TRBV4-1
CDR3 protein: CASSQEKLLAGGPTSKLSTDTQYF
CDR3 DNA: TGCGCCAGCAGCCAAGAAAAACTGCTAGCGGGGGGGCCCACATCAAAGCTAAGCACAGATACGCAGTATTTT

clone size: -
D gene: -
J gene: TRBJ1-2
V gene: TRBV20-1
CDR3 protein: CSAPLGGGHNGYTF
CDR3 DNA: TGCAGTGCCCCGCTGGGCGGGGGGCACAATGGCTACACCTTC

clone size: medium-sized
D gene: -
J gene: TRBJ2-5
V gene: TRBV6-6
CDR3 protein: CASSYGFRETQYF
CDR3 DNA: TGTGCCAGCAGTTACGGATTCCGAGAGACCCAGTACTTC

clone size: few
D gene: -
J gene: TRBJ2-3
V gene: TRBV20-1
CDR3 protein: CSASQGDTQYF
CDR3 DNA: TGCAGTGCTAGTCAGGGGGATACGCAGTATTTT

clone size: few
D gene: -
J gene: TRBJ1-1
V gene: TRBV2
CDR3 protein: CASSVTDTRAGTEAFF
CDR3 DNA: TGTGCCAGCAGTGTAACGGACACCAGGGCTGGGACTGAAGCTTTCTTT

clone size: many
D gene: -
J gene: TRBJ2-6
V gene: TRBV12-3/TRBV12-4
CDR3 protein: CASSGAGQFSGANVLTF
CDR3 DNA: TGTGCCAGCAGCGGGGCGGGACAGTTCTCTGGGGCCAACGTCCTGACTTTC

clone size: -
D gene: -
J gene: TRBJ2-3
V gene: TRBV6-6
CDR3 protein: CASSYGTLREDTQYF
CDR3 DNA: TGTGCCAGCAGTTACGGGACCCTGCGTGAAGATACGCAGTATTTT

clone size: -
D gene: -
J gene: TRBJ1-2
V gene: TRBV29-1
CDR3 protein: CSVETTNYGYTF
CDR3 DNA: TGCAGCGTTGAAACGACTAATTATGGCTACACCTTC

clone size: -
D gene: TRBD2
J gene: TRBJ2-1
V gene: TRBV20-1
CDR3 protein: CSALGGAGNNEQFF
CDR3 DNA: TGCAGTGCCCTCGGGGGGGCTGGGAACAATGAGCAGTTCTTC

clone size: few
D gene: TRBD2
J gene: TRBJ2-3
V gene: TRBV4-2
CDR3 protein: CASSQEWTRLLNGSTDTQYF
CDR3 DNA: TGTGCCAGCAGCCAAGAATGGACTAGATTGTTGAACGGGAGCACAGATACGCAGTATTTT

clone size: many
D gene: -
J gene: TRBJ1-6
V gene: TRBV3-1
CDR3 protein: CASSPYRDSPLHF
CDR3 DNA: TGTGCCAGCAGCCCCTACAGGGATTCACCCCTCCACTTT

clone size: -
D gene: -
J gene: TRBJ2-1
V gene: TRBV7-8
CDR3 protein: CASSRGLNEQFF
CDR3 DNA: TGTGCCAGCAGCAGAGGGCTGAATGAGCAGTTCTTC

clone size: many
D gene: -
J gene: TRBJ1-1
V gene: TRBV4-1
CDR3 protein: CASRRDGPNTEAFF
CDR3 DNA: TGCGCCAGCAGACGGGACGGACCGAACACTGAAGCTTTCTTT

clone size: few
D gene: -
J gene: TRBJ1-6
V gene: TRBV14
CDR3 protein: CASSQNLYSPLHF
CDR3 DNA: TGTGCCAGCAGCCAAAACTTGTATTCACCCCTCCACTTT

clone size: many
D gene: TRBD2
J gene: TRBJ2-1
V gene: TRBV19
CDR3 protein: CASSELAGAYNEQFF
CDR3 DNA: TGTGCCAGTAGTGAACTAGCGGGGGCTTACAATGAGCAGTTCTTC

clone size: many
D gene: -
J gene: TRBJ2-5
V gene: TRBV20-1
CDR3 protein: CSASPNSAGQQETQYF
CDR3 DNA: TGCAGTGCTAGTCCTAACTCGGCAGGCCAGCAAGAGACCCAGTACTTC

clone size: -
D gene: -
J gene: TRBJ2-4
V gene: TRBV11-2
CDR3 protein: CASSKRGGAAKNIQYF
CDR3 DNA: TGTGCCAGCAGCAAGAGGGGTGGGGCTGCCAAAAACATTCAGTACTTC

clone size: many
D gene: -
J gene: TRBJ2-2
V gene: TRBV29-1
CDR3 protein: CSVGQAGDTGELFF
CDR3 DNA: TGCAGCGTTGGACAGGCTGGTGACACCGGGGAGCTGTTTTTT

clone size: many
D gene: -
J gene: TRBJ2-1
V gene: TRBV24-1
CDR3 protein: CATSDLGSSQDEQFF
CDR3 DNA: TGTGCCACCAGTGATTTGGGGTCGTCTCAGGATGAGCAGTTCTTC

clone size: few
D gene: TRBD1
J gene: TRBJ1-6
V gene: TRBV5-6
CDR3 protein: CASSPSSTGGNNSPLHF
CDR3 DNA: TGTGCCAGCAGCCCCTCCTCGACAGGGGGCAATAATTCACCCCTCCACTTT

clone size: many
D gene: TRBD1
J gene: TRBJ1-1
V gene: TRBV29-1
CDR3 protein: CSVAGGYTEAFF
CDR3 DNA: TGCAGCGTTGCAGGGGGCTACACTGAAGCTTTCTTT

clone size: few
D gene: -
J gene: TRBJ2-5
V gene: TRBV12-3/TRBV12-4
CDR3 protein: CASSPPGGKETQYF
CDR3 DNA: TGTGCCAGCAGTCCTCCCGGGGGAAAAGAGACCCAGTACTTC

clone size: many
D gene: TRBD1
J gene: TRBJ1-2
V gene: TRBV6-6
CDR3 protein: CASSPRTGGLRYGGYTF
CDR3 DNA: TGTGCCAGCAGCCCAAGGACAGGGGGCCTACGTTATGGTGGCTACACCTTC

clone size: -
D gene: -
J gene: TRBJ2-3
V gene: TRBV27
CDR3 protein: CASSPNRRQDTDTQYF
CDR3 DNA: TGTGCCAGCAGTCCAAACAGACGACAGGATACAGATACGCAGTATTTT

clone size: -
D gene: TRBD2
J gene: TRBJ2-3
V gene: TRBV4-1
CDR3 protein: CASSQGTSPGGDTQYF
CDR3 DNA: TGCGCCAGCAGCCAAGGGACTAGCCCGGGGGGGGATACGCAGTATTTT

clone size: few
D gene: TRBD1
J gene: TRBJ2-3
V gene: TRBV12-5
CDR3 protein: CASGATGTGLNTQYF
CDR3 DNA: TGTGCTAGTGGTGCAACCGGGACAGGGCTCAATACGCAGTATTTT

clone size: many
D gene: TRBD1
J gene: TRBJ1-1
V gene: TRBV4-1
CDR3 protein: CASSRDRVWNTEAFF
CDR3 DNA: TGCGCCAGCAGCCGAGACAGGGTTTGGAACACTGAAGCTTTCTTT

clone size: -
D gene: TRBD2
J gene: TRBJ2-3
V gene: TRBV7-2
CDR3 protein: CASSPGLAGIDTQYF
CDR3 DNA: TGTGCCAGCAGCCCGGGACTAGCGGGGATAGATACGCAGTATTTT

clone size: many
D gene: -
J gene: TRBJ1-2
V gene: TRBV6-1
CDR3 protein: CASLTAETYGYTF
CDR3 DNA: TGTGCCAGCCTGACCGCAGAGACCTATGGCTACACCTTC

clone size: -
D gene: TRBD1
J gene: TRBJ1-2
V gene: TRBV18
CDR3 protein: CASSPGQESYGYTF
CDR3 DNA: TGTGCCAGCTCACCGGGACAGGAGAGCTATGGCTACACCTTC

clone size: few
D gene: -
J gene: TRBJ1-1
V gene: TRBV9
CDR3 protein: CASSVDGRRTEAFF
CDR3 DNA: TGTGCCAGCAGCGTAGACGGGCGGAGGACTGAAGCTTTCTTT

clone size: few
D gene: -
J gene: TRBJ1-3
V gene: TRBV5-1
CDR3 protein: CASSLGTGGGNTIYF
CDR3 DNA: TGCGCCAGCAGCTTGGGGACGGGCGGTGGAAACACCATATATTTT

clone size: many
D gene: -
J gene: TRBJ2-5
V gene: TRBV20-1
CDR3 protein: CSARAVTEETQYF
CDR3 DNA: TGCAGTGCTAGGGCGGTTACCGAAGAGACCCAGTACTTC

clone size: -
D gene: TRBD2
J gene: TRBJ2-2
V gene: TRBV29-1
CDR3 protein: CSVGLAVNTGELFF
CDR3 DNA: TGCAGCGTAGGACTAGCGGTGAACACCGGGGAGCTGTTTTTT

clone size: -
D gene: TRBD1
J gene: TRBJ1-5
V gene: TRBV6-1
CDR3 protein: CASTTGPIAQPQHF
CDR3 DNA: TGTGCCAGCACGACAGGGCCGATAGCTCAGCCCCAGCATTTT

clone size: -
D gene: TRBD1
J gene: TRBJ2-1
V gene: TRBV29-1
CDR3 protein: CSVARGPQRGEQFF
CDR3 DNA: TGCAGCGTTGCGAGGGGGCCCCAGAGAGGAGAGCAGTTCTTC

clone size: few
D gene: -
J gene: TRBJ1-5
V gene: TRBV19
CDR3 protein: CASSTLSNQPQHF
CDR3 DNA: TGTGCCAGCTCGACATTAAGTAATCAGCCCCAGCATTTT

clone size: few
D gene: -
J gene: TRBJ1-4
V gene: TRBV12-3/TRBV12-4
CDR3 protein: CASSVVFGGEKKLFF
CDR3 DNA: TGTGCCAGCAGTGTTGTATTCGGAGGGGAGAAAAAACTGTTTTTT

clone size: many
D gene: TRBD1
J gene: TRBJ2-1
V gene: TRBV5-5
CDR3 protein: CASSLVRTGGKDEQFF
CDR3 DNA: TGTGCCAGCAGCTTGGTACGGACAGGGGGCAAGGATGAGCAGTTCTTC

clone size: few
D gene: TRBD1
J gene: TRBJ2-1
V gene: TRBV7-2
CDR3 protein: CASSYRDRGRMGRDEQFF
CDR3 DNA: TGTGCCAGCAGCTATCGGGACAGGGGCCGTATGGGACGTGATGAGCAGTTCTTC

clone size: many
D gene: TRBD2
J gene: TRBJ2-1
V gene: TRBV5-1
CDR3 protein: CASSPVAGVNEQFF
CDR3 DNA: TGCGCCAGCAGCCCCGTAGCGGGAGTGAATGAGCAGTTCTTC

clone size: -
D gene: -
J gene: TRBJ2-5
V gene: TRBV24-1
CDR3 protein: CATSARGASEWTQYF
CDR3 DNA: TGTGCCACCAGTGCTCGGGGGGCATCGGAGTGGACCCAGTACTTC

clone size: -
D gene: TRBD1
J gene: TRBJ1-5
V gene: TRBV9
CDR3 protein: CASSGTGGNNQPQHF
CDR3 DNA: TGTGCCAGCAGCGGTACAGGGGGAAACAATCAGCCCCAGCATTTT

clone size: few
D gene: -
J gene: TRBJ1-3
V gene: TRBV6-5
CDR3 protein: CASSPRTLSSGNTIYF
CDR3 DNA: TGTGCCAGCAGTCCTCGGACGCTTAGCTCTGGAAACACCATATATTTT

clone size: many
D gene: TRBD1
J gene: TRBJ2-5
V gene: TRBV14
CDR3 protein: CASSQLGQGKETQYF
CDR3 DNA: TGTGCCAGCAGCCAACTGGGACAGGGGAAAGAGACCCAGTACTTC

clone size: many
D gene: -
J gene: TRBJ2-3
V gene: TRBV5-1
CDR3 protein: CASSLASSSAAEAQYF
CDR3 DNA: TGCGCCAGCAGCTTGGCCAGTAGTTCGGCTGCTGAGGCGCAGTATTTT

clone size: few
D gene: TRBD1
J gene: TRBJ2-2
V gene: TRBV6-4
CDR3 protein: CASRPGTGLGELFF
CDR3 DNA: TGTGCCAGCAGGCCCGGGACAGGGCTCGGGGAGCTGTTTTTT

clone size: many
D gene: -
J gene: TRBJ2-3
V gene: TRBV20-1
CDR3 protein: CSAPRFNTDTQYF
CDR3 DNA: TGCAGTGCTCCCCGCTTTAACACAGATACGCAGTATTTT